This note documents a single TCR beta chain sequence. What it recognizes is unknown. Full-length variable regions came from constant-region reverse primers plus semi-nested Nested Universal Primer A PCR. In TCRdb, the 5' RACE reads were re-called with MiXCR into one record per CDR3 protein. This table holds tens of thousands of distinct CDR3 sequences, about 15% found once. Findings and limits, study-wide: In terms of TCR gene usage, tumor memory CD4+ T cells clustered together with blood and lymph node memory CD4+ cells, as well as with lymph node naive CD4+ cells. Tumor-infiltrating Treg TCR alpha and beta sequences overlapped most with tumor naive CD4+ T cells, then blood naive. Larger-cohort validation covered only one TCR beta V-J rearrangement.

The material sequenced was naive CD4+ T cells sorted from blood. As for subset: naive CD4+ T cells, CD4+CD45RA+CD25-. The source is a female donor with breast cancer.

CDR3 coding DNA: TGCAGTGCTGAACGGGACAGGGCGATCTCCTACGAGCAGTACTTC. As protein: CSAERDRAISYEQYF. The chain combines TRBV20-1 with TRBJ2-7; the match to TRBD1 covers 9 bases. The CDR3 is 15 amino acids. V shed 5 bases and J 0 bases; nucleotides not matched to a gene: 8. Per germline, CDR1 DFQATT and CDR2 SNEGSKA (reference sequence).